A single TCR beta chain is shown here with its context. Its antigen is currently unknown. These data are taken from a study of vaccination effects on CD4 cells after COVID-19. TCRdb keeps only in-frame clones here, not all; method: immunoSEQ multiplex PCR. Here the sample spans more than 25,000 clones, 55% to 75% being singletons. ViraFEST assay sequencing came after antigen-specific CD4+ T cells were expanded with viral peptide pools. Researchers isolated CD4+ T cells once ten to eleven days of culture had elapsed. People in the vaccine group had not been infected with SARS-CoV-2 before, and their nucleocapsid antibodies were negative. Wells containing 1.5 million to 2 million PBMC each were cultured with approximately 9.7 IU/ml IL-2 and 8 to 10 ug/ml peptides. CDR3 size: 16 residues. Germline-derived CDR1 and CDR2 are MDHEN and SYDVKM. V was pared by 5 bases and J by 4 bases, with 18 bases between.

Study findings and constraints: Cross-reactivity with common cold coronaviruses was shown by only 1 of 255 vaccine-induced clones in healthy vaccinees.

Here the sequenced sample was CD4+ T cells from PBMCs cultured with HCoV-229E spike peptides, taken before COVID-19 vaccination. The TCR comes from a human donor who received a COVID-19 vaccine. The V gene is TRBV28, the J gene TRBJ2-1; D is perhaps TRBD2 (7 bases). This CDR3 is CASSEWRGREYNEQFF. CDR3 coding DNA: TGTGCCAGCAGTGAGTGGAGGGGGAGGGAATACAATGAGCAGTTCTTC.